The entry that follows covers one T cell receptor beta chain sequence. Data came from immunoSEQ multiplex PCR; TCRdb stores just in-frame clones and leaves some out. The sample has 130,000 or so clones, about nine tenths seen once; the top ten hold just over 7.5%. The V end was cut by 9 bases, the J end by 3 bases, with 17 bases between. Germline V gene sequence: CDR1 LNHDA, CDR2 SQIVND (reference sequence). This CDR3 comprises 15 residues. The data originate from a study of control samples from healthy donors and cancer patients. The clonotype originates from a man in his fifties or sixties with head and neck cancer. Input material: PBMCs. V and J are TRBV19 and TRBJ2-2; D may be TRBD1 (6 bases). In nucleotides, the CDR3 is TGTGCCAGCCTTAGGAACAGGGTAGACACCGGGGAGCTGTTTTTT. This gives the protein CASLRNRVDTGELFF. Using reference TRBV19 and TRBJ2-2 for the parts outside the CDR3, the full variable domain is DGGITQSPKYLFRKEGQNVTLSCEQNLNHDAMYWYRQDPGQGLRLIYYSQIVNDFQKGDIAEGYSVSREKKESFPLTVTSAQKNPTAFYLCASLRNRVDTGELFFGEGSRLTVL.